Listed here are 5 T cell receptor beta chains from one sample, sequenced in a study of T cell responses to AZD1222 COVID-19 vaccine (dated by TCRdb to 2020 to 2022). The sample's time point label, decoded: baseline before first vaccination. The method was the immunoSEQ multiplex PCR assay. As stored in TCRdb, this immuneACCESS dataset retains in-frame rearrangements with V and J assigned. A fraction of the clones does not appear; measured against another copy, unresolved V genes explain less than half of the discrepancy, and the remainder lacks a known reason. Recorded for this sample are roughly 150,000 clones; 90% to 95% of them occurred a single time. Jointly, the top ten make up about 2.3% of the sample. Sequences were derived from peripheral blood, sampled on day 0 of AZD1222 vaccination. The source is an adult in good health.

This chain connects TRBV28 to TRBJ2-7; TRBD1 or TRBD2 may be the D gene (5 bases each). Trimming stripped 4 bases from V and 2 bases from J, with 18 bases between. Germline-derived CDR1 and CDR2 are MDHEN and SYDVKM. The CDR3 is 16 residues long. Written as DNA, the CDR3 is TGTGCCAGCAGTTCCCCCGGGGTCAGGGCAACCTACGAGCAGTACTTC. Protein: CASSSPGVRATYEQYF. Looking up the rest from reference TRBV28 and TRBJ2-7 gives the full variable domain: DVKVTQSSRYLVKRTGEKVFLECVQDMDHENMFWYRQDPGLGLRLIYFSYDVKMKEKGDIPEGYSVSREKKERFSLILESASTNQTSMYLCASSSPGVRATYEQYFGPGTRLTVT.

The V gene is TRBV15, the J gene TRBJ2-2; TRBD2 agrees at 12 bases. Germline CDR1 is LNHNV and CDR2 is YYDKDF (reference sequence). The CDR3 covers 16 residues. J lost 7 bases, V lost 3 bases, and 6 bases had no gene match. CDR3 in DNA: TGTGCCACCAGCAGTTTACTAGCGGGAGGAGGCGGGGAGCTGTTTTTT. Translated, it gives CATSSLLAGGGGELFF. The variable domain in full, completed from reference TRBV15 and TRBJ2-2, reads DAMVIQNPRYQVTQFGKPVTLSCSQTLNHNVMYWYQQKSSQAPKLLFHYYDKDFNNEADTPDNFQSRRPNTSFCFLDIRSPGLGDTAMYLCATSSLLAGGGGELFFGEGSRLTVL.

The gene calls are TRBV9 and TRBJ2-1; TRBD2 is a possible D gene (6 bases). The CDR3 totals 16 residues. CDR1 is SGDLS and CDR2 is YYNGEE in the germline V gene. V gave up 4 bases and J gave up 4 bases, with 18 bases separating them. CDR3 DNA: TGTGCCAGCAGCCAATATAGCGGAGGAGATTACAATGAGCAGTTCTTC. Its translation: CASSQYSGGDYNEQFF.

The rearrangement uses TRBV7-9 and TRBJ2-5, with D possibly matching TRBD1 (5 bases). This CDR3 has 14 amino acids. Trimming took off 5 bases at V and 2 bases at J, with 12 bases between the two ends. Germline-derived CDR1 and CDR2 are SEHNR and FQNEAQ (reference sequence). DNA of the CDR3: TGTGCCAGCAGCCCGATTGCAGGGCAAGAGACCCAGTACTTC. It encodes CASSPIAGQETQYF.

In this sample, this clone turned up once. The chain carries TRBV7-3 and TRBJ2-2, with a possible D match to TRBD1 (5 bases). The CDR3 sequence is 12 residues long. The germline V gene has CDR1 SGHTA and CDR2 FQGTGA. Trimming took off 8 bases at V and 3 bases at J, with 7 bases between the two ends. CDR3 sequence: CASSGYTGELFF. The DNA of the CDR3 is TGTGCCAGCTCAGGGTACACCGGGGAGCTGTTTTTT. The whole variable domain, remainder taken from reference TRBV7-3 and TRBJ2-2, is GAGVSQTPSNKVTEKGKYVELRCDPISGHTALYWYRQSLGQGPEFLIYFQGTGAADDSGLPNDRFFAVRPEGSVSTLKIQRTERGDSAVYLCASSGYTGELFFGEGSRLTVL.